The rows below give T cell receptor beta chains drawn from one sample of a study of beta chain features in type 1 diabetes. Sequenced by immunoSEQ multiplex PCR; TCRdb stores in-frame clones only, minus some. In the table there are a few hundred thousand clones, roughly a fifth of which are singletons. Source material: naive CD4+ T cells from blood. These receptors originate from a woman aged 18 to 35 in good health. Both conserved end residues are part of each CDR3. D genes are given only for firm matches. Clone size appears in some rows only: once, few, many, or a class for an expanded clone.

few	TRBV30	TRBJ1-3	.	TGTGCCTGGAGTTCCAGTGGAAACACCATATATTTT	CAWSSSGNTIYF
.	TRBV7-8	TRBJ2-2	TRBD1	TGTGCCAGCAGCTTAAGGACAGGGATGTCCGGGGAGCTGTTTTTT	CASSLRTGMSGELFF
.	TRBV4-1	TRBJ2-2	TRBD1	TGCGCCAGCAGCGTAGCCCCAGGGGGCAGTACCGGGGAGCTGTTTTTT	CASSVAPGGSTGELFF
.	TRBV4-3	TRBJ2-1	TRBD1	TGCGCCAGCAGCCAAGTTCGGGACAGCAATGAGCAGTTCTTC	CASSQVRDSNEQFF
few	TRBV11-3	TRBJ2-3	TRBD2	TGTGCCAGCAGCCCGGGACTAGCGGGAGCGGCAGATACGCAGTATTTT	CASSPGLAGAADTQYF
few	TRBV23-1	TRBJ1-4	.	TGCGCCAGCAGTCAATGGGCAGGAGGTAGTGAAAAACTGTTTTTT	CASSQWAGGSEKLFF
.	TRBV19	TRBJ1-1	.	TGTGCCAGTAGTATAGATCGATCCGGGATGGCTTTCTTT	CASSIDRSGMAFF
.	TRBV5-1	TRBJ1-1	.	TGCGCCAGCAGCTTTGGACAACGGAACACTGAAGCTTTCTTT	CASSFGQRNTEAFF
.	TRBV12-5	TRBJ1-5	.	TGTGCTAGTGGTACAGGAAATCAGCCCCAGCATTTT	CASGTGNQPQHF
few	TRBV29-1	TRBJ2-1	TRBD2	TGCAGCGTTGATGGGACTTCCGTGATAGCGGGCTTCTCCTACAATGAGCAGTTCTTC	CSVDGTSVIAGFSYNEQFF
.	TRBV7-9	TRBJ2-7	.	TGTGCCAGCAGCCCCGGTGTCTTGGAGCAGTACTTC	CASSPGVLEQYF
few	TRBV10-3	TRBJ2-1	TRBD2	TGTGCCATCAGTGTAAGGACTAGCGGGGACAATGAGCAGTTCTTC	CAISVRTSGDNEQFF
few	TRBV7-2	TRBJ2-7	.	TGTGCCAGCAGCTCCCGGGGCTACGAGCAGTACTTC	CASSSRGYEQYF
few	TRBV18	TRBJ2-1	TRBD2	TGTGCCAGCTCACCCAGGGGGCCGATTAGCGGGAGGGTCCACAATGAGCAGTTCTTC	CASSPRGPISGRVHNEQFF
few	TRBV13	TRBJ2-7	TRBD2	TGTGCCAGCAGCCCAGAGCGACTAGCGGGTTCCTACGAGCAGTACTTC	CASSPERLAGSYEQYF
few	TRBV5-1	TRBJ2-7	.	TGCGCCAGCAGCTCGTACAGGGACTACGAGCAGTACTTC	CASSSYRDYEQYF
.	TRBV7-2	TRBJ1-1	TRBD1	TGTGCCAGCAGCCGGGACAGGGGTGCAGAAGCTTTCTTT	CASSRDRGAEAFF
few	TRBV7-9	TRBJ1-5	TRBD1	TGTGCCAGCAGTCCAACAGGGGCCATCAATCAGCCCCAGCATTTT	CASSPTGAINQPQHF
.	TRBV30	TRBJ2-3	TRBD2	TGTGCCTGGCGGGAGGGTACCGGGTATGATACGCAGTATTTT	CAWREGTGYDTQYF
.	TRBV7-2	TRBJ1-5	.	TGTGCCAGCAGCTTAGCAGGAGGCCACAATCAGCCCCAGCATTTT	CASSLAGGHNQPQHF
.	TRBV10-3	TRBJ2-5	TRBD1	TGTGCCATCAGTGAGGGACAGGGCAACCAAGAGACCCAGTACTTC	CAISEGQGNQETQYF
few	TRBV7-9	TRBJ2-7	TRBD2	TGTGCCAGCAGCCTCGGACTAGCGGGATTCTACGAGCAGTACTTC	CASSLGLAGFYEQYF
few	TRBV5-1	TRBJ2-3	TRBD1	TGCGCCAGCAGCAGGGACAGTACTAGCACAGATACGCAGTATTTT	CASSRDSTSTDTQYF
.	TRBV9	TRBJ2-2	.	TGTGCCAGCAGCGTAGAGGGGTTCTTAGGCACCGGGGAGCTGTTTTTT	CASSVEGFLGTGELFF
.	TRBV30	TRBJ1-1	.	TGTGCCTGGAGTGTCCTTGAGAGGGTGAACACTGAAGCTTTCTTT	CAWSVLERVNTEAFF
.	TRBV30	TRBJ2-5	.	TGTGCCTGCATGACTGGTGCCAGAAAGACCCAGTACTTC	CACMTGARKTQYF
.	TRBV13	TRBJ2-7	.	TGTGCCAGCAGCTTAGGACAGGGTGTCCACGAGCAGTACTTC	CASSLGQGVHEQYF
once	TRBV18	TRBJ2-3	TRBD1	TGTGCCAGCTCAATAACCGGGACAGCCACAGATACGCAGTATTTT	CASSITGTATDTQYF
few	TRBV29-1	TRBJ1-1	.	TGCAGCGTTGTACAGGTGACTGAAGCTTTCTTT	CSVVQVTEAFF
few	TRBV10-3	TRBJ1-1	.	TGTGCCATCAGAACACAGAACACTGAAGCTTTCTTT	CAIRTQNTEAFF
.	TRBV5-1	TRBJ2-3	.	TGCGCCAGCAGCCCGGACAAGACAGCGCAGTATTTT	CASSPDKTAQYF
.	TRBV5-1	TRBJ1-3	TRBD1	TGCGCCAGCAGCTTGGGACAGGGGATCTCTGGAAACACCATATATTTT	CASSLGQGISGNTIYF
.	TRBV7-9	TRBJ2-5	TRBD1	TGTGCCAGCAGCTCAGGTCAGGGGGTTGAAGAGACCCAGTACTTC	CASSSGQGVEETQYF
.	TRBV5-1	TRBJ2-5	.	TGCGCCAGCAGTGCTACCCGGGGCCAAGAGACCCAGTACTTC	CASSATRGQETQYF
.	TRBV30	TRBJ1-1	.	TGTGCCTGGAGGAACACAGGTGGAACGACTGAAGCTTTCTTT	CAWRNTGGTTEAFF
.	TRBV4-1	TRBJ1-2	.	TGCGCCAGCAGCCAAGCCCAGTGGGGGGATGGTGGCTACACCTTC	CASSQAQWGDGGYTF
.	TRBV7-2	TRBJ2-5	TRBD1	TGTGCCAGCAGCCCGGACAGGAGTCAAGAGACCCAGTACTTC	CASSPDRSQETQYF
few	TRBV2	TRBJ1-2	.	TGTGCCAGCTCGGCACAGGGACTATATGGCTACACCTTC	CASSAQGLYGYTF
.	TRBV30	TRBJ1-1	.	TGTGCCTGGAGGGAACAGGCTGAAGCTTTCTTT	CAWREQAEAFF
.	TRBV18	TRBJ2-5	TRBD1	TGTGCCAGCTCACTAACAGTTGGAGCAGGGGGCCAAGAGACCCAGTACTTC	CASSLTVGAGGQETQYF
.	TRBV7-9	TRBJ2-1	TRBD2	TGTGCCAGCAGCCCGCTGGGACTAGCGATCGATGAGCAGTTCTTC	CASSPLGLAIDEQFF
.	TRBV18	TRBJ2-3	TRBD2	TGTGCCAGCTCACCACCGAGCGGGAGGGCAGATACGCAGTATTTT	CASSPPSGRADTQYF
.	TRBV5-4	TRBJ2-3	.	TGTGCCAGCAGCTCGTCTGGGGGCGGTACAGATACGCAGTATTTT	CASSSSGGGTDTQYF
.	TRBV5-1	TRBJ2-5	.	TGCGCCAGCAGCTTGGTTGGGGCAGGCCAAGAGACCCAGTACTTC	CASSLVGAGQETQYF
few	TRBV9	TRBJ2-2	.	TGTGCCAGCAGCGTAGGCCTAGAAGGAGTGACCGGGGAGCTGTTTTTT	CASSVGLEGVTGELFF
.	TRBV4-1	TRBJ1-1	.	TGCGCCAGCAGCCAAGTTCTCACAGGGCTGAAGGATGTAGCTTTCTTT	CASSQVLTGLKDVAFF
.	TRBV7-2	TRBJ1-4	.	TGTGCCAGCAGCTTAAAGTGGGGGGATGAAAAACTGTTTTTT	CASSLKWGDEKLFF
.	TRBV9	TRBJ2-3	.	TGTGCCAGCAGCCCTCTTTCAGATCCAGATACGCAGTATTTT	CASSPLSDPDTQYF
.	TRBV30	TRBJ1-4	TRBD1	TGTGCCTGGAAGGGGGCAGATGAAAAACTGTTTTTT	CAWKGADEKLFF
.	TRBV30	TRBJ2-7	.	TGTGCCTGGTCCCTAGCGTACGAGCAGTACTTC	CAWSLAYEQYF
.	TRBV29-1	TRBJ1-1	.	TGCAGCGCTGGACACGAGTCTGAAGCTTTCTTT	CSAGHESEAFF
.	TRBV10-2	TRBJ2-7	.	TGCGCCAGCAGCCACCCCAGCGGACCCTACGAGCAGTACTTC	CASSHPSGPYEQYF
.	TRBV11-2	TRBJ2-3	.	TGTGCCAGCAGCTTAGTCTGGAGAGATACGCAGTATTTT	CASSLVWRDTQYF
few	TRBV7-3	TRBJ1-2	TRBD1	TGTGCCAGCAGCTTAGGGACAGGGCAAGGCTACACCTTC	CASSLGTGQGYTF
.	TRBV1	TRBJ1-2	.	TGCACCAGCAGCCATAAGAGAAACTATGGCTACACCTTC	CTSSHKRNYGYTF